The 29 T cell receptor beta chains in this list originate from one sample, sequenced in a study of shared clonotypes between healthy human individuals. Libraries were prepared by immunoSEQ multiplex PCR; TCRdb keeps only in-frame clonotypes and omits some of them. In the table there are millions of clones, just over 90% of which are singletons. Material for sequencing was naive CD4+ T cells sorted from blood. Subset here: CD45RA+ positively selected. The receptor set was obtained from a man aged 18 to 35 in good health.

The genes are TRBV5-1 and TRBJ2-3; 9 nucleotides align to TRBD2. V shed 1 base, J shed 0 bases, and the junction held 9 bases outside the gene matches. Looked up from germline, CDR1 is SGHRS and CDR2 is YFSETQ. CDR3 length: 18 amino acids. The CDR3 region is CASSLRASGATSTDTQYF. The CDR3 coding sequence is TGCGCCAGCAGCTTGCGGGCTAGCGGGGCTACTAGCACAGATACGCAGTATTTT.

The V and J genes are TRBV18 and TRBJ2-7; tentative D call: TRBD2 (6 bases). The CDR3 has 12 residues. V lost 3 bases, J lost 12 bases, and 15 bases lay in between. In germline, CDR1 is KGHSH, CDR2 LQKENI. The CDR3 sequence: CASSPDLGRLYF. DNA for the CDR3: TGTGCCAGCTCACCTGACCTGGGGAGGCTGTACTTC.

V usage is TRBV7-3 and J usage is TRBJ2-7, with TRBD2 identical over 15 bases. The CDR3 totals 18 residues. Germline V CDR1 and CDR2: SGHTA, FQGTGA. After removal of 3 bases from V and 2 bases from J, the junction contained 8 bases not matched to a gene. CDR3 bases: TGTGCCAGCAGCTTCCCCGGACTAGCGGGGGGGATGACCTACGAGCAGTACTTC. Translating it yields CASSFPGLAGGMTYEQYF.

The J gene is TRBJ2-3, the V gene TRBV5-1; 11 nucleotides match TRBD2. The CDR3 is 17 amino acids. Germline-derived CDR1 and CDR2 are SGHRS and YFSETQ. V lost 4 bases and J lost 3; bases outside the gene matches: 10. The CDR3 coding sequence is TGCGCCAGCAGCCACGCTCCCGGGACTAGCGGTACAGATACGCAGTATTTT. It yields the protein CASSHAPGTSGTDTQYF.

The chain recombines TRBV27 with TRBJ2-3; D gene uncertain. The CDR3 spans 15 residues. V gave up 6 bases and J gave up 2 bases, with 15 bases separating them. The germline V gene encodes CDR1 MNHEY and CDR2 SMNVEV (reference sequence). The CDR3 loop reads CASRYLRTHTDTQYF. CDR3 sequence (DNA): TGTGCCAGCAGATACTTGCGGACGCACACAGATACGCAGTATTTT.

CDR3 nucleotide sequence: TGTGCCATCCAAGGAGTAAGCACAGATACGCAGTATTTT. Protein product: CAIQGVSTDTQYF. The chain has TRBV10-3 and TRBJ2-3; D remains unclear. The length of the CDR3 is 13 residues. Trimming took off 8 bases at V and 0 bases at J, with 9 bases between the two ends. From germline, CDR1 is ENHRY and CDR2 SYGVKD.

The gene calls are TRBV6-1 and TRBJ2-7; D ambiguous. The CDR3 has 11 residues. V lost 6 bases, J lost 6 bases, and 9 bases lay in between. Looked up from germline, CDR1 is MNHNS and CDR2 is SASEGT. Here the CDR3 reads CASRESAEQYF. The CDR3 DNA is TGTGCCAGCAGGGAAAGTGCCGAGCAGTACTTC.

The sample holds one count of this clone. This chain uses TRBV19 with TRBJ2-2; D gene ambiguous. V was clipped by 3 bases and J by 4 bases, with 21 bases between them. This CDR3 comprises 18 residues. Germline V CDR1 and CDR2: LNHDA, SQIVND (reference sequence). The CDR3 region has the DNA TGTGCCAGTAGTATCAGCCCTGGGGTAGTATTTAGCACCGGGGAGCTGTTTTTT. Amino acids: CASSISPGVVFSTGELFF. Full variable domain (missing parts from reference TRBV19 and TRBJ2-2): DGGITQSPKYLFRKEGQNVTLSCEQNLNHDAMYWYRQDPGQGLRLIYYSQIVNDFQKGDIAEGYSVSREKKESFPLTVTSAQKNPTAFYLCASSISPGVVFSTGELFFGEGSRLTVL.

This chain joins TRBV6-1 and TRBJ2-7, with 13 bases matching TRBD2. CDR3 size: 15 residues. CDR1 and CDR2 from the germline V gene are MNHNS and SASEGT. V lost 5 bases to trimming and J lost 4 bases; unmatched junction nucleotides: 5. The DNA of the CDR3 is TGTGCCAGCAGTCTCCGGACTAGCGGGAGATACGAGCAGTACTTC. This sequence encodes CASSLRTSGRYEQYF.

The chain carries TRBV6-5 and TRBJ1-5, with D tentatively TRBD1 (5 bases). Germline CDR1 and CDR2: MNHEY and SVGAGI. V lost 8 bases and J 6 bases, leaving 14 bases between the germline ends. The CDR3 is made up of 13 amino acids. Here the CDR3 reads CASRAGLGQPQHF. DNA for the CDR3: TGTGCCAGCCGAGCGGGACTTGGTCAGCCCCAGCATTTT.

This chain links TRBV6-5 with TRBJ1-6; D remains unclear. The V end was cut by 8 bases, the J end by 14 bases, with 4 bases between. This CDR3 contains 8 residues. CDR1 is MNHEY and CDR2 is SVGAGI in the germline V gene. The CDR3, as DNA: TGTGCCAGCCAATCCCTCCACTTT. This codes for CASQSLHF.

The chain is built from TRBV7-9 and TRBJ1-5; D gene ambiguous. V lost 5 bases and J 0 bases, leaving 5 bases between the germline ends. Germline V lookup: CDR1 SEHNR, CDR2 FQNEAQ (reference sequence). The CDR3 is made up of 13 amino acids. The DNA of the CDR3 is TGTGCCAGCAGCCCCAGTAGCAATCAGCCCCAGCATTTT. Its protein product is CASSPSSNQPQHF.

The rearrangement uses TRBV5-6 and TRBJ1-3, with 7 nucleotides matching TRBD1. In germline, CDR1 is SGHDT, CDR2 YYEEEE. The CDR3 runs to 11 residues. Germline trimming cut 7 bases from V and 7 bases from J; bases unmatched to any gene: 2. CDR3 nucleotides: TGTGCCAGCGGACAGGAGAACACCATATATTTT. Protein sequence: CASGQENTIYF.

This clone was seen just once. This chain links TRBV7-6 with TRBJ2-7; TRBD1 aligns across 8 bases. Germline CDR1 SGHVS, CDR2 FNYEAQ. Losses at the gene ends were 0 bases for V and 0 bases for J; bases not matched to a gene: 7. The CDR3 totals 17 residues. The CDR3, as DNA: TGTGCCAGCAGCTTAGCGCTTGGGACAGGAGACTCCTACGAGCAGTACTTC. Translation: CASSLALGTGDSYEQYF.

With respect to this clone: The junction shows a germline mismatch at one end, possibly a read error. Other DNA sequences in this sample translate to the same CDR3. The CDR3: CASSVEAGNYGYTF. The DNA of the CDR3 is TGCGCCAGCAGCGTAGAGGCAGGCAACTATGGCTACACCTTC. The chain has TRBV9 and TRBJ1-2; D is unclear. The CDR3 runs 14 residues. Per the germline V gene, CDR1 is SGDLS and CDR2 is YYNGEE.

With regard to this clone: Other DNA sequences in the sample encode the same CDR3. The V call is TRBV19, the J call TRBJ2-5; D unresolved. Germline CDR1 LNHDA, CDR2 SQIVND (reference sequence). CDR3 length: 13 residues. With 4 bases removed from V and 2 bases from J, the gap between germline ends came to 8 bases. The DNA of the CDR3 is TGTGCCAGTAGTAAGCGTTTTCAAGAGACCCAGTACTTC. This sequence encodes CASSKRFQETQYF.

Notes on this clone: The sample holds other DNA sequences that translate to the same CDR3. This chain links TRBV27 with TRBJ2-3, with 12 positions matching TRBD2. This CDR3 region has 14 residues. CDR1 and CDR2 (germline): MNHEY, SMNVEV (reference sequence). V lost 8 bases, J lost 1 base, and 1 base stayed unmatched. The CDR3, as DNA: TGTGCCAGCCGACTAGCGGGGGGCACAGATACGCAGTATTTT. It translates to CASRLAGGTDTQYF.

CDR3 in amino acids: CASTPGLSYNEQFF. In nucleotides, the CDR3 is TGTGCCAGTACCCCGGGTCTCTCCTACAATGAGCAGTTCTTC. This chain uses TRBV19 with TRBJ2-1; D remains unclear. Germline CDR1 is LNHDA and CDR2 is SQIVND (reference sequence). CDR3 length: 14 residues. V lost 7 bases and J lost 0, with 10 bases in between. The whole variable domain, filled in from reference TRBV19 and TRBJ2-1, reads DGGITQSPKYLFRKEGQNVTLSCEQNLNHDAMYWYRQDPGQGLRLIYYSQIVNDFQKGDIAEGYSVSREKKESFPLTVTSAQKNPTAFYLCASTPGLSYNEQFFGPGTRLTVL.

This clone was observed a handful of times. V gene TRBV5-6 combines with J gene TRBJ1-5, with no clear D. This CDR3 is built from 12 residues. CDR1 SGHDT and CDR2 YYEEEE come from the germline V gene. The V gene lost 3 bases and the J gene lost 8 bases, with 9 bases spanning the gap. For the CDR3, the DNA is TGTGCCAGCAGCTCCTATGGGGAGCCCCAGCATTTT. This gives the protein CASSSYGEPQHF.

The gene calls are TRBV4-1 and TRBJ1-1, with TRBD1 identical over 7 bases. The CDR3 is 17 residues long. Germline assignment: CDR1 MGHRA and CDR2 YSYEKL. Trimming removed 3 bases from V and 2 bases from J; junction bases left unmatched: 12. The CDR3 loop is CASSQGRGGTANTEAFF. The CDR3 bases are TGCGCCAGCAGCCAGGGGCGGGGCGGGACAGCAAACACTGAAGCTTTCTTT.

In its sample, this clone was seen a few times. This sample also contains other DNA sequences that code for the same CDR3. The CDR3 sequence is CASSISGASTDTQYF. The CDR3 region has the DNA TGTGCCAGTAGTATCTCGGGAGCTAGCACAGATACGCAGTATTTT. The chain has TRBV19 and TRBJ2-3; D is perhaps TRBD2 (6 bases). V lost 3 bases to trimming and J lost 0 bases, with 10 bases between them. The V gene's germline CDR1 is LNHDA and CDR2 SQIVND (reference sequence). The CDR3 sequence is 15 residues long.

In this sample, this clone turned up once. The chain combines TRBV5-5 with TRBJ2-7; tentative D call: TRBD2 (6 bases). The CDR3 runs 15 residues. V lost 4 bases and J lost 6, with 20 bases in between. Germline V gives CDR1 SGHKS, CDR2 YYEKEE (reference sequence). The CDR3 loop is CASSPGVSGIREQYF. The CDR3 nucleotides are TGTGCCAGCAGCCCGGGGGTCTCAGGGATCCGCGAGCAGTACTTC.

This chain links TRBV15 with TRBJ2-5; 7 bases align to TRBD2. The CDR3 spans 14 residues. V dropped 5 bases and J dropped 4; count of bases not matched to a gene: 7. Germline-derived CDR1 and CDR2 are LNHNV and YYDKDF (reference sequence). CDR3 loop: CATSGRGRVETQYF. The CDR3 nucleotides are TGTGCCACCAGCGGGAGGGGACGGGTAGAGACCCAGTACTTC. The full variable domain, rest sourced from reference TRBV15 and TRBJ2-5, is DAMVIQNPRYQVTQFGKPVTLSCSQTLNHNVMYWYQQKSSQAPKLLFHYYDKDFNNEADTPDNFQSRRPNTSFCFLDIRSPGLGDTAMYLCATSGRGRVETQYFGPGTRLLVL.

This rearrangement joins TRBV4-1 to TRBJ2-7; 7 bases agree with TRBD1. CDR1 is MGHRA, CDR2 YSYEKL, per germline. The CDR3 has 16 amino acids. The V gene end was trimmed by 1 base and the J gene end by 5 bases; junction bases not matched to a gene: 11. The DNA of the CDR3 is TGCGCCAGCAGCCAAGTATCCGGCGACAGGGTAAACGAGCAGTACTTC. Protein: CASSQVSGDRVNEQYF.

The genes are TRBV25-1 and TRBJ1-2; D not certain. The CDR3 covers 12 residues. Trimming took 0 bases from V and 7 from J, leaving 6 bases between them. The germline CDR1 and CDR2 sequences are MGHDK and SYGVNS. The CDR3 loop reads CASSEYLSGYTF. The DNA of the CDR3 is TGTGCCAGCAGTGAATATCTCAGTGGCTACACCTTC.

The chain combines TRBV5-4 with TRBJ2-7; D is ambiguous. V lost 2 bases, J lost 3 bases, and 6 bases lay in between. The CDR3 runs 12 residues. The germline gives CDR1 SGHNT, CDR2 YYREEE (reference sequence). CDR3 sequence: CASSFGHYEQYF. The DNA for the CDR3 is TGTGCCAGCAGCTTCGGGCACTACGAGCAGTACTTC.

The chain uses TRBV4-2 and TRBJ1-5; D is unclear. CDR1 and CDR2 from the germline V gene are LGHNA and YNFKEQ. The CDR3 is 14 amino acids. V lost 4 bases to trimming and J lost 2 bases, with 9 bases between them. In nucleotides, the CDR3 is TGTGCCAGCAGCCTCCAAAGGGGCAATCAGCCCCAGCATTTT. Encoded protein: CASSLQRGNQPQHF.

The J gene is TRBJ2-2, the V gene TRBV7-2, with 8 nucleotides matching TRBD1. CDR1 SGHTA and CDR2 FQGNSA come from the germline V gene. The CDR3 runs to 16 residues. J was trimmed by 7 bases and V by 2 bases; bases with no gene match: 9. The CDR3 loop is CASSLFPGGIGGELFF. The CDR3 DNA is TGTGCCAGCAGCTTATTCCCAGGGGGCATCGGCGGGGAGCTGTTTTTT.

J is TRBJ2-7 and V is TRBV30; 8 bases align to TRBD1. CDR3 size: 13 residues. Germline CDR1 reads GTSNPN; CDR2 reads SVGIG (reference sequence). J was trimmed by 0 bases and V by 6 bases; bases with no gene match: 4. CDR3 residues: CACATGVSYEQYF. The DNA of the CDR3 is TGTGCCTGCGCGACAGGGGTCTCCTACGAGCAGTACTTC.